This T cell receptor (beta chain) appears in the sequencing data of a study of blood T cells in healthy people across ages. The CDR3 sequence is 11 residues long. V lost 6 bases and J lost 11; bases outside the gene matches: 4. The V gene's germline CDR1 is SQVTM and CDR2 ANQGSEA. For the second PCR, which ran for roughly 7 to 11 cycles, a sample-barcoded 5' primer and a J-beta primer mix were used. TCRdb re-analysed the 5' RACE reads in MiXCR, keeping a single row per CDR3 protein. The sample records 780,000 or so distinct CDR3 sequences, 56% being singletons. Sequenced material: blood. The gene calls are TRBV29-1 and TRBJ1-4; 9 nucleotides align to TRBD1. The clonotype was recovered from a man aged 40-50 years in good health. CDR3 region: CSVAGTGKLFF. CDR3 nucleotides: TGCAGCGTAGCTGGGACAGGGAAACTGTTTTTT. Supplemented by reference TRBV29-1 and TRBJ1-4, the full variable domain reads SAVISQKPSRDICQRGTSLTIQCQVDSQVTMMFWYRQQPGQSLTLIATANQGSEATYESGFVIDKFPISRPNLTFSTLTVSNMSPEDSSIYLCSVAGTGKLFFGSGTQLSVL.